The present entry profiles one T cell receptor (beta chain) with its context. Its antigen remains unknown. V was cut by 1 base and J by 1 base, with 10 bases left in between. The germline CDR1 and CDR2 sequences are MGHRA and YSYEKL. This CDR3 region has 15 residues. The data were obtained in a study of CD8+ T cells in alopecia areata. RNA was extracted and reverse transcribed into cDNA as the sequencing template. TCRdb's copy holds only in-frame clones and misses some; the assay was immunoSEQ multiplex PCR. This table holds some 180,000 clones, around 50% found once. Findings and limits, study-wide: TCR sharing was clearer in mice than between patients, perhaps partly owing to patient HLA diversity. Lesional scalp displayed greater clonality than normal scalp, most notably in alopecia totalis/universalis. Scalp sequencing also captures normal skin's resident alphabeta T cells.

The clonotype was recovered from a human donor in good health. The chain links TRBV4-1 to TRBJ1-1; D is possibly TRBD1 (5 bases). The sample consisted of CD8+ T cells sorted from blood. The CDR3 coding sequence is TGCGCCAGCAGCCAAGTGGGGACTTCGAACACTGAAGCTTTCTTT. It is translated as CASSQVGTSNTEAFF.